These T cell receptor beta chains were read from a single sample in a study of blood T cell repertoires in COVID-19. Assay: immunoSEQ multiplex PCR; the TCRdb copy retains only in-frame clones and omits some. The top ten hold roughly 7.8% of the sample, which has some 180,000 clones, approximately 80% seen once. Sequencing input: peripheral blood. Receptor source: a woman in her 50s with active or convalescent COVID-19. CDR3s include the opening cysteine and the closing phenylalanine or tryptophan. The order of the fields is clone size, V gene, J gene, D gene, CDR3 protein, CDR3 DNA. A D gene is named only where the DNA matches it firmly. Size tells how often a clone was seen (once, few, many) or the class of an expanded clone, and some rows leave it out.

>.|TRBV28|TRBJ1-5|TRBD1
CASSSLTLGQGGVAQHF
TGTGCCAGCAGTTCACTTACCTTGGGACAGGGGGGGGTGGCCCAGCATTTT
>.|TRBV7-2|TRBJ2-7|.
CASSLGPAGAYEQYF
TGTGCCAGCAGCTTAGGTCCAGCGGGTGCATACGAGCAGTACTTC
>.|TRBV6-5|TRBJ2-7|TRBD2
CASSTGLAGDEQYF
TGTGCCAGCAGTACGGGACTAGCGGGAGACGAGCAGTACTTC
>few|TRBV7-3|TRBJ2-3|TRBD2
CASSFWWGTSGSTDTQYF
TGTGCCAGCAGCTTTTGGTGGGGGACTAGCGGGAGTACAGATACGCAGTATTTT
>few|TRBV5-1|TRBJ2-2|.
CASSLALNTGELFF
TGCGCCAGCAGCTTGGCCTTGAACACCGGGGAGCTGTTTTTT
>once|TRBV27|TRBJ1-1|.
CATRTAVEAFF
TGTGCCACCCGGACAGCGGTTGAAGCTTTCTTT
>once|TRBV5-6|TRBJ2-3|.
CASSSGLPNTDTQYF
TGTGCCAGCAGCTCCGGACTACCTAACACAGATACGCAGTATTTT
>few|TRBV30|TRBJ1-4|TRBD1
CASNRGSNEKLFF
TGTGCCAGTAACAGGGGGTCTAATGAAAAACTGTTTTTT
>once|TRBV6-6|TRBJ2-7|TRBD1
CASRPRLGDRDEQYF
TGTGCCAGCAGACCCCGTTTAGGCGACAGGGACGAGCAGTACTTC
>medium-sized|TRBV7-9|TRBJ2-1|TRBD2
CASSFKGLAEPDNNEQFF
TGTGCCAGCAGCTTTAAGGGACTAGCGGAGCCTGATAACAATGAGCAGTTCTTC
>.|TRBV19|TRBJ2-3|TRBD2
CASRNRAGEVDTQYF
TGTGCCAGTAGGAACCGAGCGGGAGAGGTAGATACGCAGTATTTT
>.|TRBV6-6|TRBJ1-3|TRBD1
CASSYPGQGDTIYF
TGTGCCAGCAGTTACCCCGGACAGGGAGACACCATATATTTT
>few|TRBV7-9|TRBJ1-2|.
CASSLEGGGYGYTF
TGTGCCAGCAGCTTAGAAGGGGGTGGCTATGGCTACACCTTC
>.|TRBV3-1/TRBV3-2|TRBJ2-1|TRBD2
CASSTTSGASYNEQFF
TGTGCCAGCAGCACGACTAGCGGGGCATCCTACAATGAGCAGTTCTTC
>few|TRBV6-5|TRBJ2-7|.
CASSRLSAGHEQYF
TGTGCCAGCAGCCGACTTTCGGCAGGGCACGAGCAGTACTTC
>.|TRBV29-1|TRBJ1-3|.
CSVLGDTSGNTIYF
TGCAGCGTCCTGGGGGACACCTCTGGAAACACCATATATTTT
>once|TRBV12-5|TRBJ2-7|TRBD1
CASGPGTDGSYEQYF
TGTGCTAGTGGTCCCGGGACAGATGGCTCCTACGAGCAGTACTTC